This T cell receptor (beta chain) stems from a study of cytomegalovirus exposure and HLA in healthy donors. Sequencing was performed with immunoSEQ multiplex PCR; in TCRdb, only in-frame clones are kept and a portion is missing. Of 150,000 to 200,000 clones in the sample, over 65% were seen once. The CDR3 spans 13 residues. Trimming left V 2 bases short and J 2 bases short, with 7 bases between. From germline, CDR1 is SGHDN and CDR2 FVKESK. The receptor was derived from a man aged 18 to 30 in good health and CMV-seropositive. The sample comprised PBMCs. V and J are TRBV14 and TRBJ2-7; D is undetermined. CDR3 amino acids: CASSQKQTYEQYF. Here the CDR3 DNA reads TGTGCCAGCAGCCAAAAGCAAACCTACGAGCAGTACTTC.